A selection of T cell receptor beta chains follows, all from one sample in a study of OX40 agonist ivuxolimab in advanced cancers. The repertoire was sequenced with immunoSEQ multiplex PCR; TCRdb's copy has only in-frame clones and lacks some. The sample lists 57,000 or so clones; 86% were seen once. Specimen: CD4+ or CD8+ T cells sorted from blood, collected in a trial of the OX40 agonist ivuxolimab. Receptors originate from an adult with an advanced solid tumor such as melanoma, head and neck, liver or kidney cancer. Both conserved end residues are trimmed from each CDR3.

length | V | CDR3
12 | TRBV6-5 | ASSYQGVGTEAF
11 | TRBV11-3 | ASRGTANNEQF
14 | TRBV5-1 | ASSPGGDSLSYEQY
13 | TRBV5-8 | ASREPGGLVGTQY
12 | TRBV5-1 | ASRQRGGTDTQY
14 | TRBV18 | ASSSSAGGSSYEQY
15 | TRBV7-2 | ASSFGTGGGSNQPQH
13 | TRBV28 | ASIPRGRSNQPQH
12 | TRBV19 | ASSIQRGPYEQY
13 | TRBV27 | ASSAPGAHWETQY
11 | TRBV10-3 | AISAPGGEKLF
13 | TRBV15 | ATSRVSGRRDTQY